Listed below are T cell receptor beta chains from one sample, sequenced in a study of CD8+CD57+ T cells in acquired aplastic anemia. MiXCR, run by TCRdb on the reads, gives a single entry per CDR3 protein. The sample yields hundreds of thousands of distinct CDR3 sequences, 65% to 80% seen once. Sequencing was done on a sample of sorted CD4+, CD8+, or CD8+CD57+ T cells (not recorded which) from PBMCs. The source is a human donor in good health, serving as a control. Both conserved end residues are part of each CDR3. A D gene is named only where the DNA matches it firmly. Clone size is stated in some rows and not others, as once, few, many or a class when expanded.

j_call: TRBJ2-5; v_call: TRBV19; clone_size: NA; d_call: NA; cdr3_nt: TGTGCCAGTAGTCGAGGGGTGGGGTACCAAGAGACCCAGTACTTC; cdr3_aa: CASSRGVGYQETQYF
j_call: TRBJ2-2; v_call: TRBV2; clone_size: NA; d_call: NA; cdr3_nt: TGTGCCAGCAGCCGGCAGGGTGGTACCACCGAGGGGCTGTTTTTT; cdr3_aa: CASSRQGGTTEGLFF
j_call: TRBJ2-3; v_call: TRBV10-3; clone_size: NA; d_call: NA; cdr3_nt: TGTGCCATTTCGGACCCGCAAGATACCCAGTATTTT; cdr3_aa: CAISDPQDTQYF
j_call: TRBJ2-3; v_call: TRBV12-3/TRBV12-4; clone_size: NA; d_call: TRBD2; cdr3_nt: TGTGCCAGCAAACCAGATGCGGGGGGCACAGATACGCAGTATTTT; cdr3_aa: CASKPDAGGTDTQYF
j_call: TRBJ1-1; v_call: TRBV2; clone_size: many; d_call: NA; cdr3_nt: TGTGCCGGCCGACAGGACTTGAACACTGAAGCTTTCTTT; cdr3_aa: CAGRQDLNTEAFF
j_call: TRBJ1-1; v_call: TRBV6-5; clone_size: many; d_call: NA; cdr3_nt: TGTGCCAGCAGTTATAGCTCGGGACTCATGAACACTGAAGCTTTCTTT; cdr3_aa: CASSYSSGLMNTEAFF
j_call: TRBJ1-1; v_call: TRBV29-1; clone_size: once; d_call: NA; cdr3_nt: TGCAGCGTTGAAACAGCAGGGCACAATGAAGCTTTCTTT; cdr3_aa: CSVETAGHNEAFF
j_call: TRBJ1-2; v_call: TRBV7-2; clone_size: NA; d_call: NA; cdr3_nt: TGTGCCAGTAGCTCCCGTATCCGGGACGCTGGCTATACCTTC; cdr3_aa: CASSSRIRDAGYTF
j_call: TRBJ1-2; v_call: TRBV12-3/TRBV12-4; clone_size: once; d_call: TRBD1; cdr3_nt: TGCGCCAGCAGCTATCCAGGGGGCTCGGGTTTGAGCTACACCTTC; cdr3_aa: CASSYPGGSGLSYTF
j_call: TRBJ1-1; v_call: TRBV20-1; clone_size: many; d_call: TRBD1; cdr3_nt: TGCAGTGCCAAGGATGAGGCGCAGGGGGCGACTGAAGCTTTCTTT; cdr3_aa: CSAKDEAQGATEAFF
j_call: TRBJ1-6; v_call: TRBV5-6; clone_size: NA; d_call: NA; cdr3_nt: TGTGCCAGCAGCCCAGGTTCCTACGGGAATTCACCCCTCCACTTT; cdr3_aa: CASSPGSYGNSPLHF
j_call: TRBJ1-2; v_call: TRBV12-3/TRBV12-4; clone_size: many; d_call: TRBD1; cdr3_nt: TGTGCCAGCAGTCCTAGGACAGGGGGAGGCTACACCTTC; cdr3_aa: CASSPRTGGGYTF
j_call: TRBJ1-2; v_call: TRBV11-2; clone_size: NA; d_call: NA; cdr3_nt: TGTGCCAGCAGCCCACAGCGGGGGGGCTACACCTTC; cdr3_aa: CASSPQRGGYTF
j_call: TRBJ2-7; v_call: TRBV7-2; clone_size: many; d_call: NA; cdr3_nt: TGTGCCAGCAGCACGACGTGGTACGAGCAGTACTTC; cdr3_aa: CASSTTWYEQYF
j_call: TRBJ1-1; v_call: TRBV4-2; clone_size: many; d_call: NA; cdr3_nt: TGTGCCAGCAGCCAAGAAGGGACACTGGGCACTGAAGCTTTCTTT; cdr3_aa: CASSQEGTLGTEAFF
j_call: TRBJ2-5; v_call: TRBV12-3/TRBV12-4; clone_size: once; d_call: TRBD2; cdr3_nt: TGTGCCAGCAGCCCCGCCGCGGGGGTAGCGGAAGAGACCCAGTACTTC; cdr3_aa: CASSPAAGVAEETQYF
j_call: TRBJ1-2; v_call: TRBV30; clone_size: NA; d_call: NA; cdr3_nt: TGTGCCTGGTCCCCCGAAGCCACTAACTATGGCTACACCTTC; cdr3_aa: CAWSPEATNYGYTF
j_call: TRBJ1-2; v_call: TRBV7-2; clone_size: NA; d_call: NA; cdr3_nt: TGTGCCAGCAGCTCCGATGGCAGCTATGGCTACACCTTC; cdr3_aa: CASSSDGSYGYTF
j_call: TRBJ2-2; v_call: TRBV5-1; clone_size: many; d_call: TRBD2; cdr3_nt: TGCGCCAGCAGCTTGGCCAGCGGGGGGAACACCGGGGAGCTGTTTTTT; cdr3_aa: CASSLASGGNTGELFF
j_call: TRBJ1-6; v_call: TRBV9; clone_size: NA; d_call: NA; cdr3_nt: TGTGCCAGCAGTGCCTATTTAGGGGAGGGATTTAACTCACCCCTCCACTTT; cdr3_aa: CASSAYLGEGFNSPLHF
j_call: TRBJ2-1; v_call: TRBV4-2; clone_size: NA; d_call: TRBD2; cdr3_nt: TGTGCCAGCAGCCCAGGGACTAGCGGGGTCTACAATGAGCAGTTCTTC; cdr3_aa: CASSPGTSGVYNEQFF
j_call: TRBJ1-5; v_call: TRBV10-3; clone_size: NA; d_call: NA; cdr3_nt: TGTGCCAGCGGGTCCGGGAATGACAACCACTTTTACAATCAGCCTGAGCATTTT; cdr3_aa: CASGSGNDNHFYNQPEHF
j_call: TRBJ1-2; v_call: TRBV12-3/TRBV12-4; clone_size: NA; d_call: NA; cdr3_nt: TGTGCCAGCAGCCAAGATATCCGGGGAGCTGGCTACACCTTC; cdr3_aa: CASSQDIRGAGYTF
j_call: TRBJ1-2; v_call: TRBV7-2; clone_size: NA; d_call: NA; cdr3_nt: TGTGCCAGCGAAAGGGGCTACGATGACTACACCTTC; cdr3_aa: CASERGYDDYTF
j_call: TRBJ2-1; v_call: TRBV15; clone_size: NA; d_call: TRBD1; cdr3_nt: TGTGCCACCCATTCTGTGGGACAGCGTTACAATGAGCAGTTCTTC; cdr3_aa: CATHSVGQRYNEQFF
j_call: TRBJ2-7; v_call: TRBV20-1; clone_size: NA; d_call: NA; cdr3_nt: TGCAGTGCTCCCCATGTGGCTAGACGGTCATACGAGCAGTACTTC; cdr3_aa: CSAPHVARRSYEQYF
j_call: TRBJ1-1; v_call: TRBV29-1; clone_size: NA; d_call: NA; cdr3_nt: TGCAGCGTTGAAAGGATTACGAACACTGAAGCTTTCTTT; cdr3_aa: CSVERITNTEAFF
j_call: TRBJ2-7; v_call: TRBV20-1; clone_size: many; d_call: TRBD2; cdr3_nt: TGCAGTGCTAGATGGTGGGGAGGGCCTGGCTTCGAGCAGTACTTC; cdr3_aa: CSARWWGGPGFEQYF
j_call: TRBJ2-7; v_call: TRBV5-1; clone_size: NA; d_call: TRBD2; cdr3_nt: TGTGCCAGCAGCTTGGCGGGGGACCTCAACTACGAGCAGTACTTC; cdr3_aa: CASSLAGDLNYEQYF
j_call: TRBJ1-2; v_call: TRBV7-9; clone_size: NA; d_call: NA; cdr3_nt: TGTGCCAGCAGCGAGGTGGGGACGACAGCCGATTTCTACACCTTC; cdr3_aa: CASSEVGTTADFYTF
j_call: TRBJ1-1; v_call: TRBV3-1; clone_size: NA; d_call: TRBD1; cdr3_nt: TGTGCCAGCAGCCAACAGGGGGCCGCTAATGAAGCTTTCTTT; cdr3_aa: CASSQQGAANEAFF
j_call: TRBJ2-1; v_call: TRBV5-6; clone_size: NA; d_call: TRBD2; cdr3_nt: TGTGCCACCAGCTTTCCTAGCGGGGATAGCTCCTACAATGAGCAGTTCTTC; cdr3_aa: CATSFPSGDSSYNEQFF
j_call: TRBJ2-7; v_call: TRBV14; clone_size: many; d_call: TRBD1; cdr3_nt: TGTGCCAGCAGCCAAGATTACGGACAGGGCTCCTACGAGCAGTACTTC; cdr3_aa: CASSQDYGQGSYEQYF
j_call: TRBJ2-7; v_call: TRBV7-6; clone_size: many; d_call: NA; cdr3_nt: TGTGCCAGCAGCTCCGAGCCGGGGAGAAACTACGAGCAGTACTTC; cdr3_aa: CASSSEPGRNYEQYF
j_call: TRBJ2-7; v_call: TRBV11-2; clone_size: NA; d_call: NA; cdr3_nt: TGTGCCAGCAGCCCAGCTCGCCGCGTGCAGTACTTC; cdr3_aa: CASSPARRVQYF
j_call: TRBJ1-6; v_call: TRBV10-3; clone_size: NA; d_call: NA; cdr3_nt: TGTGCCATCAGTCCCCCCCCAGTACAGGAGGGTAATTCCCCCGTCCACTTT; cdr3_aa: CAISPPPVQEGNSPVHF
j_call: TRBJ1-2; v_call: TRBV7-8; clone_size: NA; d_call: NA; cdr3_nt: TGTGCCAGCAGCTTAACGGACAGCAATGAGGGCTGCACCTTC; cdr3_aa: CASSLTDSNEGCTF